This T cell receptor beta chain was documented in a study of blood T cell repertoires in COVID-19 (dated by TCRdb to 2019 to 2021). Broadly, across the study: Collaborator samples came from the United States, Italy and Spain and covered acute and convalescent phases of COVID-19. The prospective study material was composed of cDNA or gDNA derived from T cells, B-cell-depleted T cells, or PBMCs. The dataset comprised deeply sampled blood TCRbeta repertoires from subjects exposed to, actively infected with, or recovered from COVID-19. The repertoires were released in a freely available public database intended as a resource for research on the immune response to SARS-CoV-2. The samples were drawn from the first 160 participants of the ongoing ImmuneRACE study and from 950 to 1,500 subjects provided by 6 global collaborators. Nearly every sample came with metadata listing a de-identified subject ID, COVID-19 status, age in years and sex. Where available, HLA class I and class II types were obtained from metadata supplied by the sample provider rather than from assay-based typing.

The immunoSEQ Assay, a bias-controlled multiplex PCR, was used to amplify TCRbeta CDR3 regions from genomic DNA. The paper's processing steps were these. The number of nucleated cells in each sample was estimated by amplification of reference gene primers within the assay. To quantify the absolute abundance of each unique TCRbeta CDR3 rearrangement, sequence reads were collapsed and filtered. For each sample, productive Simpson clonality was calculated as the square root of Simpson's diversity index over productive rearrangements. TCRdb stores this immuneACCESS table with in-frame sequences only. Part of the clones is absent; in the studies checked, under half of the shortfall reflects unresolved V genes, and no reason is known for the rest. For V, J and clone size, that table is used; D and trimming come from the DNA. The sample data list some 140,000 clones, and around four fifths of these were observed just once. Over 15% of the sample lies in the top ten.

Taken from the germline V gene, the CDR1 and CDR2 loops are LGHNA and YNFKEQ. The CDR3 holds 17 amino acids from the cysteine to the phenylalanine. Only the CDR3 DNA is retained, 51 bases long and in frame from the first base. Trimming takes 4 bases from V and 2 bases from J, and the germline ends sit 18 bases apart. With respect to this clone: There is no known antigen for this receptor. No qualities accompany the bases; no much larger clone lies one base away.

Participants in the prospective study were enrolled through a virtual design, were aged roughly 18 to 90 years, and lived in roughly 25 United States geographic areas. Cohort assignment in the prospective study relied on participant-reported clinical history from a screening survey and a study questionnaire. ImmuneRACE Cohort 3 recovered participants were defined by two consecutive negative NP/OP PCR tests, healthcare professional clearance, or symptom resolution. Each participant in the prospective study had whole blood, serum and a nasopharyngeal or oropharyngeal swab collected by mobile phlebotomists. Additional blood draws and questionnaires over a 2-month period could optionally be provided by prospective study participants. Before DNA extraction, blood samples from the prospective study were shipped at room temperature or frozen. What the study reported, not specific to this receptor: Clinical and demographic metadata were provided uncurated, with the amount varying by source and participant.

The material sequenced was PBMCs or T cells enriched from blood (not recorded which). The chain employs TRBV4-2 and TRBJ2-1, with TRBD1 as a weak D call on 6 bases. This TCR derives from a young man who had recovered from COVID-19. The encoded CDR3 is CASSLHPGTSTYNEQFF. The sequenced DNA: TGTGCCAGCAGCCTTCACCCCGGGACATCAACCTACAATGAGCAGTTCTTC.